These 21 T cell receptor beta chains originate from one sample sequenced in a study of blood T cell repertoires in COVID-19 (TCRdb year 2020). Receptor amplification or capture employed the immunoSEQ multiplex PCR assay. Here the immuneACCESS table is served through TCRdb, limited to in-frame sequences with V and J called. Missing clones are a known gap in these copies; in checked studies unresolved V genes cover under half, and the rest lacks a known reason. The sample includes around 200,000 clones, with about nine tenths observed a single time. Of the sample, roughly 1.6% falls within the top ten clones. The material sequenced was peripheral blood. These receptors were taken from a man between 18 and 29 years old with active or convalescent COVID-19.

This CDR3 is CASSFLSPRDYPYNEQFF. CDR3 nucleotide sequence: TGTGCCAGCAGTTTTCTTTCCCCCCGGGACTACCCTTACAATGAGCAGTTCTTC. The J gene is TRBJ2-1, the V gene TRBV27; the match to TRBD2 covers 7 bases. Trimming removed 3 bases from V and 4 bases from J; junction bases left unmatched: 15. There are 18 residues in the CDR3. The germline V gene has CDR1 MNHEY and CDR2 SMNVEV (reference sequence).

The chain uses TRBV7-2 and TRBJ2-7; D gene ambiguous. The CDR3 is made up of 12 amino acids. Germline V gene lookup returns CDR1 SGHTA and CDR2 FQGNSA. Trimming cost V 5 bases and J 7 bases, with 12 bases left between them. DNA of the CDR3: TGTGCCAGCAGCCCCGGGTTGAGAGAGCAGTACTTC. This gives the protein CASSPGLREQYF. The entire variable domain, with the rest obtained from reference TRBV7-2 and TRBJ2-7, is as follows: GAGVSQSPSNKVTEKGKDVELRCDPISGHTALYWYRQSLGQGLEFLIYFQGNSAPDKSGLPSDRFSAERTGGSVSTLTIQRTQQEDSAVYLCASSPGLREQYFGPGTRLTVT.

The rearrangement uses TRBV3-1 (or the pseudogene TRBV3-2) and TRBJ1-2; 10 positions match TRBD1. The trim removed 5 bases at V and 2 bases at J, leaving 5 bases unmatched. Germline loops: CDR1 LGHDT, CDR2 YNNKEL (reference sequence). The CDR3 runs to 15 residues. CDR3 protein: CASSVPGQGNYGYTF. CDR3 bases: TGTGCCAGCAGCGTCCCGGGACAGGGGAACTATGGCTACACCTTC.

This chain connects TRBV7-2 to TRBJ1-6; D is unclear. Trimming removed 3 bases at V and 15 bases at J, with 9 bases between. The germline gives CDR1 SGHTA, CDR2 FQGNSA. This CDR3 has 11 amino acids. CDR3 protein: CASSFHELLHF. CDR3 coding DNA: TGTGCCAGCAGCTTCCACGAACTCCTCCACTTT.

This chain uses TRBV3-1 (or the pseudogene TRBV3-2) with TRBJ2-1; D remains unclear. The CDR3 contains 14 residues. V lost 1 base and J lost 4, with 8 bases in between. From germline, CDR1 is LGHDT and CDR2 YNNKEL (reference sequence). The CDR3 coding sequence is TGTGCCAGCAGCCAAGTTTCGGAGTACAATGAGCAGTTCTTC. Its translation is CASSQVSEYNEQFF.

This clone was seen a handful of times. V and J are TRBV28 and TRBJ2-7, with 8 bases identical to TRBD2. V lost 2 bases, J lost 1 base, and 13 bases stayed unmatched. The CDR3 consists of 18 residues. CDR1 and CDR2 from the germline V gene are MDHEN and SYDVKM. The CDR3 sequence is CASSLPASGFRFSYEQYF. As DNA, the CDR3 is TGTGCCAGCAGTTTACCGGCTAGCGGGTTTCGTTTTTCCTACGAGCAGTACTTC. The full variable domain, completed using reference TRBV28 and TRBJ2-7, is DVKVTQSSRYLVKRTGEKVFLECVQDMDHENMFWYRQDPGLGLRLIYFSYDVKMKEKGDIPEGYSVSREKKERFSLILESASTNQTSMYLCASSLPASGFRFSYEQYFGPGTRLTVT.

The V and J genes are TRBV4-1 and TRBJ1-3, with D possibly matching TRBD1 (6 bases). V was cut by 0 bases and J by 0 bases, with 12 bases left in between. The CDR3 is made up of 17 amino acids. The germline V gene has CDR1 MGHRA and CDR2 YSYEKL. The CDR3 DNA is TGCGCCAGCAGCCAAGAGTCGACAGGAAGCTCTGGAAACACCATATATTTT. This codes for CASSQESTGSSGNTIYF.

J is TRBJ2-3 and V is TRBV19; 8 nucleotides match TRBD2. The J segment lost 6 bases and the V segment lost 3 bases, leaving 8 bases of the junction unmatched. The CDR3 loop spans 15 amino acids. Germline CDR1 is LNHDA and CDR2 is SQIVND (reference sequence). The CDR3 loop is CASSISSGTSDTQYF. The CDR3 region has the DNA TGTGCCAGTAGTATTAGTAGCGGGACGTCCGATACGCAGTATTTT.

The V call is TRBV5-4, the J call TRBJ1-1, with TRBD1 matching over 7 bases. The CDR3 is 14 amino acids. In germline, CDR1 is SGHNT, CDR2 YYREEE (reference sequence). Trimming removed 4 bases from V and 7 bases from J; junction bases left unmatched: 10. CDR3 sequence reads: CASSADRAGIEAFF. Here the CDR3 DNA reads TGTGCCAGCAGCGCAGACAGGGCGGGAATTGAAGCTTTCTTT.

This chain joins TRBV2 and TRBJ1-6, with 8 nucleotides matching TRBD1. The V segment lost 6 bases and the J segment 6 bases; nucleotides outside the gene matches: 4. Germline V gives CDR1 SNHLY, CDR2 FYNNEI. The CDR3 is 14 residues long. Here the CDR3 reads CASSVGQGNSPLHF. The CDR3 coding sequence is TGTGCCAGCAGCGTAGGACAGGGTAATTCACCCCTCCACTTT.

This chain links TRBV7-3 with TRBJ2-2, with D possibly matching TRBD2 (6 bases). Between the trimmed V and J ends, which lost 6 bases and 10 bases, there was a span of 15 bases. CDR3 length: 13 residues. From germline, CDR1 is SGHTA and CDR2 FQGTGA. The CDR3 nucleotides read TGTGCCAGCAGTGAGCGGGCGGGTTTGGAGCTGTTTTTT. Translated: CASSERAGLELFF.

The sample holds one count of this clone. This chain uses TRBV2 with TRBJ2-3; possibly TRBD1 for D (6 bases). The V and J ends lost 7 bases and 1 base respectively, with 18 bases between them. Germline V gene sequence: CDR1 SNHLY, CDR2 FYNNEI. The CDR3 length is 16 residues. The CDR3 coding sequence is TGTGCCAGCACAATAACAGGGTGGTCGGGCACAGATACGCAGTATTTT. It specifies CASTITGWSGTDTQYF.

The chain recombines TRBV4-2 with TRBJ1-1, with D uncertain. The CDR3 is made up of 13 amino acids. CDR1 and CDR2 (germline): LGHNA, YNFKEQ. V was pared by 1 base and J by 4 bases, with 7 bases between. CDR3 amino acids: CASSQVFGTEAFF. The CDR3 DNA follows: TGTGCCAGCAGCCAAGTCTTCGGCACTGAAGCTTTCTTT.

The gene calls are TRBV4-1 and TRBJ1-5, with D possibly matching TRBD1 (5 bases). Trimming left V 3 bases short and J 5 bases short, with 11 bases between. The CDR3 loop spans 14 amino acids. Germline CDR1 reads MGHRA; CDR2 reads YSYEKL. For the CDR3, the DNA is TGCGCCAGCAGCCATCGGGGGTTGTATCAGCCCCAGCATTTT. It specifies CASSHRGLYQPQHF.

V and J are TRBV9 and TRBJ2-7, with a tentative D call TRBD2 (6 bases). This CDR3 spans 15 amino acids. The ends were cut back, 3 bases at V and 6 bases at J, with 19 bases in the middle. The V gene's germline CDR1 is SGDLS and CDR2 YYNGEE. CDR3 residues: CASSDTGTGDGEQYF. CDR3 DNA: TGTGCCAGCAGCGACACCGGGACGGGGGATGGCGAGCAGTACTTC.

CDR3 DNA: TGTGCCAGCAGTGAGGGACAGGACTCCTACAATGAGCAGTTCTTC. It encodes CASSEGQDSYNEQFF. The chain carries TRBV2 and TRBJ2-1, with 8 positions matching TRBD1. J lost 0 bases, V lost 3 bases, and 1 base had no gene match. CDR1 and CDR2 from the germline V gene are SNHLY and FYNNEI. This CDR3 has 15 amino acids.

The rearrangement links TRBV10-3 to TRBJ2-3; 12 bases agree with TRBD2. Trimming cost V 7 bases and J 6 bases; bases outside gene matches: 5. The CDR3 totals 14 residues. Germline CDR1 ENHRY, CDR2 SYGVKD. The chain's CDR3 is CAIKDGTSGDTQYF. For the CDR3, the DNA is TGTGCCATCAAAGACGGGACTAGCGGGGATACGCAGTATTTT.

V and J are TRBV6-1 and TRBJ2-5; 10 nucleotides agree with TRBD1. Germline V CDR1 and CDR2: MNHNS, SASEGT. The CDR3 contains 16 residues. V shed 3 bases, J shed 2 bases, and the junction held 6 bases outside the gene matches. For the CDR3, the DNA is TGTGCCAGCAGTGATGCCCCGGGACAGGGGCAAGAGACCCAGTACTTC. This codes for CASSDAPGQGQETQYF.

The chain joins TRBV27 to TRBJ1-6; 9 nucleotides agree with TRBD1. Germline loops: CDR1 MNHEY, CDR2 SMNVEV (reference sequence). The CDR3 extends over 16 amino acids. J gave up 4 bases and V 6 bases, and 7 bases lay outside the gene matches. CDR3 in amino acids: CASSLTGGAYNSPLHF. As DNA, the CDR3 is TGTGCCAGCAGCCTGACAGGGGGAGCTTATAATTCACCCCTCCACTTT.

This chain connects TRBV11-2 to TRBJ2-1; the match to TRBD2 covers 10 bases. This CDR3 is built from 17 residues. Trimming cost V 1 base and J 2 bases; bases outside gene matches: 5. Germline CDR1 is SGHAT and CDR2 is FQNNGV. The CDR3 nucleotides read TGTGCCAGCAGCTTAGGACTAGCGGGCGGTACCTACAATGAGCAGTTCTTC. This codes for CASSLGLAGGTYNEQFF.

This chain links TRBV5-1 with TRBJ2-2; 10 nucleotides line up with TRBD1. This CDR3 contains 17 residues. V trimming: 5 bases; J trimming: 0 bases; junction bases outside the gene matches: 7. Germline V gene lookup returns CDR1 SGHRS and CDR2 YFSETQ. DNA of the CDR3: TGCGCCAGCAGATCCGGGACAGGGGCCCCGAACACCGGGGAGCTGTTTTTT. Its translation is CASRSGTGAPNTGELFF.